A single sample is the source of the 18 T cell receptor beta chains below, sequenced in a study of response to subunit inactivated influenza vaccine. TCRdb analysed the RT-PCR reads with MiXCR anew, one entry per CDR3 protein. This table has about half a million distinct CDR3 sequences, approximately 7.7% appearing once. Sequencing used PBMCs from blood, obtained around 25 months after vaccination. All receptors come from a man in his fifties or sixties who received an inactivated influenza vaccine.

The chain is built from TRBV20-1 and TRBJ1-1; TRBD1 is a possible D gene (5 bases). The germline V gene has CDR1 DFQATT and CDR2 SNEGSKA (reference sequence). The CDR3 has 13 residues. V was clipped by 0 bases and J by 7 bases, with 12 bases between them. The CDR3 protein is CSARDPGRSEAFF. The CDR3 DNA reads as TGCAGTGCTAGAGACCCGGGACGGAGTGAAGCTTTCTTT.

The CDR3 bases are TGCGCCAGCAGCTTGCAGACAACGAACACCGGGGAGCTGTTTTTT. Protein product: CASSLQTTNTGELFF. The V call is TRBV5-1, the J call TRBJ2-2; no firm D call. The CDR3 is made up of 15 amino acids. V was shortened by 1 base and J by 0 bases, with 7 bases between the two germline ends. The germline V gene encodes CDR1 SGHRS and CDR2 YFSETQ.

This clonotype was found many times. This chain links TRBV5-1 with TRBJ2-1; tentative D call: TRBD2 (5 bases). V was trimmed by 4 bases and J by 6 bases, leaving 11 bases between them. Per germline, CDR1 SGHRS and CDR2 YFSETQ. The CDR3 length is 13 residues. CDR3 nucleotides: TGCGCCAGCAGCGAGCTCAGCGGCAATGAGCAGTTCTTC. This gives the protein CASSELSGNEQFF.

The chain links TRBV6-1 to TRBJ1-5; 9 bases agree with TRBD1. Germline CDR1 reads MNHNS; CDR2 reads SASEGT. The V and J ends lost 5 bases and 0 bases, in that order; junction bases with no gene match: 14. The CDR3 contains 19 residues. CDR3: CASSQGQGRFFHSNQPQHF. The CDR3 DNA reads TGTGCCAGCAGTCAGGGACAGGGTCGATTCTTCCATAGCAATCAGCCCCAGCATTTT.

This clonotype was counted many times. The rearrangement links TRBV28 to TRBJ2-7; D possibly corresponds to TRBD2 (6 bases). Germline CDR1 MDHEN, CDR2 SYDVKM. Between the trimmed V and J ends, which lost 6 bases and 5 bases, there was a span of 11 bases. The CDR3 contains 12 residues. CDR3 DNA sequence: TGTGCCAGCAGAATACGGAGGGACGAGCAGTACTTC. This gives the protein CASRIRRDEQYF.

This clonotype was seen a few times. This sequence joins TRBV20-1 and TRBJ2-1, with a tentative D call TRBD2 (7 bases). V was clipped by 3 bases and J by 3 bases, with 21 bases between them. Germline values: CDR1 DFQATT, CDR2 SNEGSKA (reference sequence). The CDR3 is made up of 17 amino acids. The CDR3 nucleotides read TGCAGTGCTAGTAGAGCGGGGATTGGGGGCTACTACAATGAGCAGTTCTTC. Its protein product is CSASRAGIGGYYNEQFF.

The sample holds many counts of this clonotype. This chain connects TRBV20-1 to TRBJ2-5; TRBD2 matches 9 bases. The CDR3 covers 12 residues. Germline V gene sequence: CDR1 DFQATT, CDR2 SNEGSKA (reference sequence). The V and J ends lost 3 bases and 5 bases, in that order; junction bases with no gene match: 1. The CDR3 spells CSASGTSETQYF. As DNA, the CDR3 is TGCAGTGCTAGCGGGACTAGCGAGACCCAGTACTTC.

This clonotype was seen many times. The V gene is TRBV28, the J gene TRBJ2-1; D is possibly TRBD2 (6 bases). CDR1 MDHEN and CDR2 SYDVKM come from the germline V gene. The CDR3 contains 15 residues. Between the trimmed V and J ends, which lost 7 bases and 5 bases, there was a span of 18 bases. CDR3 bases: TGTGCCAGCACCTTGCGGCTAGCGCTTAACAATGAGCAGTTCTTC. Translated: CASTLRLALNNEQFF. Full variable domain (outside the CDR3, taken from reference TRBV28 and TRBJ2-1): DVKVTQSSRYLVKRTGEKVFLECVQDMDHENMFWYRQDPGLGLRLIYFSYDVKMKEKGDIPEGYSVSREKKERFSLILESASTNQTSMYLCASTLRLALNNEQFFGPGTRLTVL.

This clonotype was recorded a few times. The chain couples TRBV20-1 to TRBJ2-7; TRBD1 agrees at 7 bases. The germline V gene has CDR1 DFQATT and CDR2 SNEGSKA (reference sequence). The CDR3 contains 15 residues. V lost 4 bases and J lost 0; bases outside the gene matches: 9. The CDR3 sequence: CSATHAQGRSYEQYF. The CDR3 bases are TGCAGTGCTACACACGCACAGGGGCGCTCCTACGAGCAGTACTTC.

The J gene is TRBJ2-5, the V gene TRBV7-9; no clear D gene. The length of the CDR3 is 13 residues. The V and J ends lost 5 bases and 1 base respectively, with 8 bases between them. CDR1 is SEHNR, CDR2 FQNEAQ, per germline (reference sequence). CDR3 amino acids: CASSLQSQETQYF. The CDR3 nucleotides are TGTGCCAGCAGCCTCCAGTCCCAAGAGACCCAGTACTTC.

In its sample, this clonotype was seen many times. J is TRBJ1-4 and V is TRBV28; D unclear. The V end was cut by 6 bases, the J end by 0 bases, with 5 bases between. Looked up from germline, CDR1 is MDHEN and CDR2 is SYDVKM. The CDR3 runs to 13 residues. The CDR3 protein is CASRSTTNEKLFF. The CDR3 bases are TGTGCCAGCAGGAGTACAACTAATGAAAAACTGTTTTTT.

This clonotype was seen repeatedly, ten times or more. The chain is built from TRBV3-1 and TRBJ2-1; D is perhaps TRBD1 or TRBD2 (6 bases each). This CDR3 has 17 residues. Trimming left V 4 bases short and J 6 bases short, with 22 bases between. CDR1 LGHDT and CDR2 YNNKEL come from the germline V gene (reference sequence). The CDR3 sequence is CASSPLGGSGNFNEQFF. The CDR3 DNA sequence: TGTGCCAGCAGCCCGCTAGGGGGTAGCGGTAATTTCAATGAGCAGTTCTTC.

The CDR3 nucleotides read TGCAGTGCTCCCCTTTACCCGGGGGAAAAACTGTTTTTT. It translates to CSAPLYPGEKLFF. The chain carries TRBV20-1 and TRBJ1-4; D gene uncertain. This CDR3 has 13 amino acids. V was clipped by 5 bases and J by 8 bases, with 15 bases between them. Germline V lookup: CDR1 DFQATT, CDR2 SNEGSKA (reference sequence).

This clonotype was seen more than once but under ten times. The V and J genes are TRBV9 and TRBJ1-1, with D maybe TRBD1 (5 bases). CDR3 size: 16 residues. V shed 3 bases and J shed 0 bases, with 15 bases lying between them. Germline lookup yields CDR1 SGDLS and CDR2 YYNGEE. The CDR3 loop reads CASSAPGGSMNTEAFF. The CDR3 coding sequence is TGTGCCAGCAGCGCGCCCGGGGGGTCCATGAACACTGAAGCTTTCTTT.

The chain uses TRBV20-1 and TRBJ2-1, with 10 bases matching TRBD1. There are 14 residues in the CDR3. Germline CDR1 and CDR2: DFQATT and SNEGSKA (reference sequence). With V trimmed by 3 bases and J by 5 bases, 4 bases remained unmatched. The CDR3 bases are TGCAGTGCTAGCCGGGACAGGGGCGACAATGAGCAGTTCTTC. It specifies CSASRDRGDNEQFF.

This clonotype was observed at least ten times. The chain uses TRBV4-3 and TRBJ1-1, with unresolved D. In germline, CDR1 is LGHNA, CDR2 YSLEER. The CDR3 has 18 amino acids. Trimming removed 3 bases at V and 0 bases at J, with 20 bases between. Here the CDR3 DNA reads TGCGCCAGCAGCCACCGATGGGGTAAAGCGGCCGTGAACACTGAAGCTTTCTTT. Translating it yields CASSHRWGKAAVNTEAFF.

This clonotype was seen repeatedly, ten times or more. The V gene is TRBV20-1, the J gene TRBJ1-5; no clear D. V lost 1 base and J lost 3, with 13 bases in between. CDR3 size: 15 residues. Germline V gives CDR1 DFQATT, CDR2 SNEGSKA (reference sequence). This CDR3 is CSARALGPVNQPQHF. Here the CDR3 DNA reads TGCAGTGCTAGAGCCCTCGGCCCAGTCAATCAGCCCCAGCATTTT.

This chain connects TRBV7-9 to TRBJ2-4; D might be TRBD1 (6 bases). Germline-derived CDR1 and CDR2 are SEHNR and FQNEAQ (reference sequence). The CDR3 runs 14 residues. Deletions cut 1 base from V and 7 bases from J, with 11 bases between. The CDR3, as DNA: TGTGCCAGCAGCTTAGGGCAGGGGAGCAACATTCAGTACTTC. Translated: CASSLGQGSNIQYF.